Described below is a single T cell receptor (beta chain) sequence and its context. The sample originates from a study of blood T cell repertoires in COVID-19. Turning to the study itself: T cells, B-cell-depleted T cells, or PBMCs supplied cDNA or gDNA.

In the original workflow: Nucleated cell number was recorded as an estimate derived from reference gene primer amplification. TCRdb keeps only in-frame clones here, not all; method: immunoSEQ multiplex PCR. V, J and clone size are those of that table, while D and trimming were read from the DNA. The sample includes some 150,000 clones, about 86% seen only once; the top ten take more than 7%. CDR1 and CDR2 (germline): SNHLY, FYNNEI. The CDR3 is 15 amino acids. With V trimmed by 5 bases and J by 5 bases, 7 bases remained unmatched. Sequenced: peripheral blood. This chain uses TRBV2 with TRBJ2-1; TRBD1 aligns across 9 bases. This clonotype originated in a human donor in a cohort sampled during active COVID-19. CDR3 bases: TGTGCCAGCAGTCGGGACAGGGTCCTTCACAATGAGCAGTTCTTC. This encodes CASSRDRVLHNEQFF.